Sequencing of this T cell receptor beta chain was carried out in a study of T cell changes during pregnancy in multiple sclerosis. TCRdb's copy holds only in-frame clones and misses some; the assay was immunoSEQ multiplex PCR. Among more than 45,000 clones, around 94% were seen once, and the ten largest hold approximately 0.49%. The clonotype comes from a female donor with multiple sclerosis, enrolled in a pregnancy study. The sequences come from CD4+ T cells from peripheral blood mononuclear cells, collected in the first trimester of pregnancy.

This CDR3 is CASIPVRGRGEAFF. DNA of the CDR3: TGTGCCAGCATACCCGTAAGGGGGCGCGGTGAAGCTTTCTTT. V usage is TRBV11-2 and J usage is TRBJ1-1, with 7 bases fitting TRBD1. V lost 7 bases and J lost 7; bases outside the gene matches: 12. The CDR3 covers 14 residues. In germline, CDR1 is SGHAT, CDR2 FQNNGV.